The rows below give T cell receptor beta chains drawn from one sample of a study of graft-versus-host responses after intestinal transplantation. Measured with immunoSEQ multiplex PCR; TCRdb has only the in-frame clones, and not every one. This sample yields about 63,000 clones, of which under 90% are seen a single time; around 1.8% belongs to the top ten. The specimen was ileum tissue, collected around 350 days after transplant. These receptors all come from a human patient who received an intestinal transplant, so some T cells may come from the graft donor. CDR3s include the opening cysteine and the closing phenylalanine or tryptophan.

j_call | v_call | cdr3_aa
TRBJ2-1 | TRBV4-1 | CASSQLAITDNEQFF
TRBJ1-5 | TRBV30 | CAWSVQGGQPQHF
TRBJ1-1 | TRBV28 | CASSLSGGNTEAFF
TRBJ1-3 | TRBV2 | CASTAVGTIYF
NA | TRBV25-1 | CASSEAHPYEQYF
TRBJ1-5 | TRBV4-2 | CASSQDWKDRGDQPQHF
TRBJ2-7 | TRBV28 | CASSYHSGSSYEQYF
TRBJ2-1 | TRBV18 | CASYRGVNNEQFF
TRBJ1-2 | TRBV29-1 | CSVGGQPYYGYTF
TRBJ2-2 | TRBV9 | CASSSDERGGSPGELFF
TRBJ1-6 | TRBV5-6 | CASSFFGTERRPLHF
TRBJ2-7 | TRBV11-2 | CASSGMGGYEQYF
TRBJ2-7 | TRBV15 | CATSVGTSSYEQYF